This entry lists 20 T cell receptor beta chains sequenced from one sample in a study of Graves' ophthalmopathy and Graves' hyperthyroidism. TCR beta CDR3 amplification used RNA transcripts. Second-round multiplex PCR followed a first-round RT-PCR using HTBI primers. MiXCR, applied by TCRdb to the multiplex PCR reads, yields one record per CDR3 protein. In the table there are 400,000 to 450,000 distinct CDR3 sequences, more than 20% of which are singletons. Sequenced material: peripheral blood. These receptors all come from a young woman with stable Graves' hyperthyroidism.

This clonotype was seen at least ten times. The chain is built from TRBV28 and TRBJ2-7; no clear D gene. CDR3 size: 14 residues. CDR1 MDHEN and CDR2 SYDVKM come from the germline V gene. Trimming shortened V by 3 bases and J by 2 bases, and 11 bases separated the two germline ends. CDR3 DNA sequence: TGTGCCAGCAGTTTGCTCGCGGTTACCTACGAGCAGTACTTC. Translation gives CASSLLAVTYEQYF.

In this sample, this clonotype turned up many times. The CDR3 nucleotides are TGTGCCAGCAGCTCAGGGATGTCTCAAGAGACCCAGTACTTC. Amino acids: CASSSGMSQETQYF. This chain uses TRBV11-2 with TRBJ2-5; D may be TRBD1 (5 bases). Trimming removed 4 bases from V and 2 bases from J, with 11 bases in between. Germline lookup yields CDR1 SGHAT and CDR2 FQNNGV. CDR3 length equals 14 residues.

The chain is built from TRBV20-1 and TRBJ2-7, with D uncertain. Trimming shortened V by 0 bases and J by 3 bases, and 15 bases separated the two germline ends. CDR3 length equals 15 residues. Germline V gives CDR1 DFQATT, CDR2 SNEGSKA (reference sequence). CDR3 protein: CSARDRSGIGYEQYF. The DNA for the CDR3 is TGCAGTGCTAGAGATAGGTCAGGTATTGGCTACGAGCAGTACTTC.

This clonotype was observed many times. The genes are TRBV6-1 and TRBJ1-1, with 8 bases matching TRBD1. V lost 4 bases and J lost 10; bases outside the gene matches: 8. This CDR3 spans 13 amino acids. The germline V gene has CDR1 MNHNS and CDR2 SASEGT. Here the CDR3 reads CASSGQGSMLAFF. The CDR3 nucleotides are TGTGCCAGCAGTGGACAGGGGAGTATGTTAGCTTTCTTT.

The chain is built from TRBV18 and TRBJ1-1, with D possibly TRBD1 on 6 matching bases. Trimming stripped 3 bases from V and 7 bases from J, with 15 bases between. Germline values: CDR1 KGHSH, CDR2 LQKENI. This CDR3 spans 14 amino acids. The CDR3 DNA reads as TGTGCCAGCTCACCCGTCGGGGGCGGGGGTGAAGCTTTCTTT. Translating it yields CASSPVGGGGEAFF.

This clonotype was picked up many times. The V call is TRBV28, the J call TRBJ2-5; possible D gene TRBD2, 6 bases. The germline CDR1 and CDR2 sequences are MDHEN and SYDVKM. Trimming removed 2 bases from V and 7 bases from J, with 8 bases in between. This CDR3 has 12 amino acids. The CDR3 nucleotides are TGTGCCAGCAGTTTAGGGAGGAGGACCCAGTACTTC. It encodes CASSLGRRTQYF.

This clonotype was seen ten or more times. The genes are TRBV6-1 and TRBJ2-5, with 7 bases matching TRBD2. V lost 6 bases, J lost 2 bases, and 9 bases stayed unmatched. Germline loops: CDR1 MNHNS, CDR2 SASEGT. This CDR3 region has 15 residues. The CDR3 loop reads CASRPQRGIQETQYF. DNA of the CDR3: TGTGCCAGCAGACCCCAGCGGGGAATTCAAGAGACCCAGTACTTC.

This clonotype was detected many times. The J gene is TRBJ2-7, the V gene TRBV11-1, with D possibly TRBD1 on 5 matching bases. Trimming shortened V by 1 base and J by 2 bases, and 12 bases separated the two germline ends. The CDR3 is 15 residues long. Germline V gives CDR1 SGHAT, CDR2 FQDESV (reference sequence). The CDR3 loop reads CASSLGPGQTYEQYF. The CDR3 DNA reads TGTGCCAGCAGCTTAGGCCCAGGGCAGACCTACGAGCAGTACTTC. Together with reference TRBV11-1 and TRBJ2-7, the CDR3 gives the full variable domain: EAEVAQSPRYKITEKSQAVAFWCDPISGHATLYWYRQILGQGPELLVQFQDESVVDDSQLPKDRFSAERLKGVDSTLKIQPAELGDSAMYLCASSLGPGQTYEQYFGPGTRLTVT.

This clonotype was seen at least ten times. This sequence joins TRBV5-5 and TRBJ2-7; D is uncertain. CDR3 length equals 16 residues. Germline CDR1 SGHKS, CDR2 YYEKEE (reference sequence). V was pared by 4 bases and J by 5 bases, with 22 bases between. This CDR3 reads CASSPLDGLSFDEQYF. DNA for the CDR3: TGTGCCAGCAGCCCCCTAGACGGGTTGAGTTTCGACGAGCAGTACTTC.

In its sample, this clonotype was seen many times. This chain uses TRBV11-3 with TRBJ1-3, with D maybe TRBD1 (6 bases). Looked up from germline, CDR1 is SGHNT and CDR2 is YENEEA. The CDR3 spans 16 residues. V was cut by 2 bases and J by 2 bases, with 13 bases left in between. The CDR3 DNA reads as TGTGCCAGCAGCTTACGGACCGGGGGCCCTGGAAACACCATATATTTT. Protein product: CASSLRTGGPGNTIYF.

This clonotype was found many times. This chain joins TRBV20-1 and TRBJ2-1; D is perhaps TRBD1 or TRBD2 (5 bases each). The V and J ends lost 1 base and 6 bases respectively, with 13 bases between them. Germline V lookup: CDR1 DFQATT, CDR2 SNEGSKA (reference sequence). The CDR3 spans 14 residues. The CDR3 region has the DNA TGCAGTGCTAGAGCGTCGGGACCTAGCAATGAGCAGTTCTTC. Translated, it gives CSARASGPSNEQFF.

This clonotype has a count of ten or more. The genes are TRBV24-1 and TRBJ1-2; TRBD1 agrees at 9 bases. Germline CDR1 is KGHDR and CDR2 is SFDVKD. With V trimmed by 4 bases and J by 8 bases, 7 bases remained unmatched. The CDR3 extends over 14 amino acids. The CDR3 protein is CATSDRGTGKGYTF. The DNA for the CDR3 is TGTGCCACCAGTGACCGAGGGACAGGGAAGGGCTACACCTTC.

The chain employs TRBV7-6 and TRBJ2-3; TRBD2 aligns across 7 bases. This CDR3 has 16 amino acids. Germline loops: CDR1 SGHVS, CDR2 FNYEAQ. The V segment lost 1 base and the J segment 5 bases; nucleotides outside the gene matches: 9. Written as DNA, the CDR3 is TGTGCCAGCAGCTTAGGGTTGGGCCGCGGGAGAGATACGCAGTATTTT. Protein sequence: CASSLGLGRGRDTQYF.

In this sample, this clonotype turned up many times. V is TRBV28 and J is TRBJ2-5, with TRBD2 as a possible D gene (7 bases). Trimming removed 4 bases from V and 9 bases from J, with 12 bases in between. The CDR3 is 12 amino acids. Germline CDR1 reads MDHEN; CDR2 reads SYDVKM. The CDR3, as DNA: TGTGCCAGCAGTTCCCCCGGGGGGCCCCAGTACTTC. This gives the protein CASSSPGGPQYF.

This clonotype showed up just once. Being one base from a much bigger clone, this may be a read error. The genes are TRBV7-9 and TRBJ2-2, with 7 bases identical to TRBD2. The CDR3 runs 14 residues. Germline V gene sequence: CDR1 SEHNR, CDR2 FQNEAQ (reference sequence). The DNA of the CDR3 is TGTGCCTTACCCGGGGGGTTGTCGACCGGGGAGCTGTGTTTT. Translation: CALPGGLSTGELCF.

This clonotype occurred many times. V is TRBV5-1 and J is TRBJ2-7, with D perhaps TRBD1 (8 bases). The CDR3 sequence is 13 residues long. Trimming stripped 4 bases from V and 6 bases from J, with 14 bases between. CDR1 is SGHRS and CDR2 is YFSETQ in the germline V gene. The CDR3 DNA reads TGCGCCAGCAGCAACAGGGGGGGACCCGAGCAGTACTTC. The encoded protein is CASSNRGGPEQYF. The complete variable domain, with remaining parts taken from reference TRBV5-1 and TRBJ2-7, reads KAGVTQTPRYLIKTRGQQVTLSCSPISGHRSVSWYQQTPGQGLQFLFEYFSETQRNKGNFPGRFSGRQFSNSRSEMNVSTLELGDSALYLCASSNRGGPEQYFGPGTRLTVT.

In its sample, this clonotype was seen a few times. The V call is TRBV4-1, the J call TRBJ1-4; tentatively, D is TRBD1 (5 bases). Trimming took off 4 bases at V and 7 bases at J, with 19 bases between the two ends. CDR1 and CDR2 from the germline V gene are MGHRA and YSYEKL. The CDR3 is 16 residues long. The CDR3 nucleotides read TGCGCCAGCAGCCTCCAGGGTCCGGGGTTGGGTGAAAAACTGTTTTTT. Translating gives CASSLQGPGLGEKLFF.

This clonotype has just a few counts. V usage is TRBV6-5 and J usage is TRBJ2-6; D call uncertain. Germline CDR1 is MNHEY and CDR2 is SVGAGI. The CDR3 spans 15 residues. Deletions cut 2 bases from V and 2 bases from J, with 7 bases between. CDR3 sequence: CASSYRSAGANVLTF. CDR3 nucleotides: TGTGCCAGCAGTTACAGGTCAGCTGGGGCCAACGTCCTGACTTTC.

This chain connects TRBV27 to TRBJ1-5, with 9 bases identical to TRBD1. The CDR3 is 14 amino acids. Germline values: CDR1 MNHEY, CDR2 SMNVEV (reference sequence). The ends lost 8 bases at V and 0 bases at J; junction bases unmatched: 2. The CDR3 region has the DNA TGTGCCAGCGGACAGGGGCTTAGCAATCAGCCCCAGCATTTT. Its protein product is CASGQGLSNQPQHF.

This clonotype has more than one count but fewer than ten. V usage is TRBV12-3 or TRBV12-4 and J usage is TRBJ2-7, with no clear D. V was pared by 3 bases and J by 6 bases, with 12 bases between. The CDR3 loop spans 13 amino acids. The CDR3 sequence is CASSFGFSSEQYF. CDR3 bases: TGTGCCAGCAGTTTTGGGTTTTCCAGCGAGCAGTACTTC.